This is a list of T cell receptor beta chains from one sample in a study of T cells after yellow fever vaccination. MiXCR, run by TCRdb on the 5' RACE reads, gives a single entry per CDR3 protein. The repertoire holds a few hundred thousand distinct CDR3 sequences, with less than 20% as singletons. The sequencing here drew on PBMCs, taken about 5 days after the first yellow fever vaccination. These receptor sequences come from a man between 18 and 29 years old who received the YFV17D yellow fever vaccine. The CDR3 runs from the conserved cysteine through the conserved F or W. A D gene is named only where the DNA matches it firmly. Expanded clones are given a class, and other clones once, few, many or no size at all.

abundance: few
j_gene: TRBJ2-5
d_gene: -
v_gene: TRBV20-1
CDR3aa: CSARLRETQYF
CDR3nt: TGCAGTGCTAGACTGAGAGAGACCCAGTACTTC

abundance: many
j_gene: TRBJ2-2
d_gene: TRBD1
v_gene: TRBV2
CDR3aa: CASRGQGGGELFF
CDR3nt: TGTGCCAGCAGGGGACAGGGAGGCGGGGAGCTGTTTTTT

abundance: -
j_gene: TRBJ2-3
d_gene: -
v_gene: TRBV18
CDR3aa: CASSPPVAGYYTDTQYF
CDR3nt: TGTGCCAGCTCACCACCGGTAGCAGGATACTACACAGATACGCAGTATTTT

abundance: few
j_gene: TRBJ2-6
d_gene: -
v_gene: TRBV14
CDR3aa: CASSQGTTNVLTF
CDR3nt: TGTGCCAGCAGCCAGGGGACGACCAACGTCCTGACTTTC

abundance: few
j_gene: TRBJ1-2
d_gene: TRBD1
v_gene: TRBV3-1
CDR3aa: CASSQGNRGQAGGYTF
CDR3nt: TGTGCCAGCAGCCAAGGGAACAGGGGGCAGGCTGGAGGCTACACCTTC

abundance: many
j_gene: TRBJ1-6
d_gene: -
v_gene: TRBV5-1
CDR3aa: CASRDSGTGYSPLHF
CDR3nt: TGCGCCAGCAGGGACTCCGGGACTGGGTATTCACCCCTCCACTTT

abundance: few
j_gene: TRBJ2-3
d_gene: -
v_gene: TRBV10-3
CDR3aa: CAISENGGGDTQYF
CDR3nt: TGTGCCATCAGTGAGAACGGGGGCGGCGATACGCAGTATTTT

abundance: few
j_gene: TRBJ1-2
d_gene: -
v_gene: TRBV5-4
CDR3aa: CASSLDAAEGYTF
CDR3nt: TGTGCCAGCAGCTTGGACGCCGCTGAGGGCTACACCTTC

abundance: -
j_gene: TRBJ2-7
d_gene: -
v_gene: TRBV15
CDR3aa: CATSRDKAGDYEQYF
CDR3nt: TGTGCCACCAGCAGAGATAAAGCAGGGGACTACGAGCAGTACTTC

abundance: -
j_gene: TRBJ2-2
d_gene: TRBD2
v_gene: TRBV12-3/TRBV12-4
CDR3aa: CAIMTSGGYTGELFF
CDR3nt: TGTGCCATTATGACTAGCGGGGGATATACCGGGGAGCTGTTTTTT

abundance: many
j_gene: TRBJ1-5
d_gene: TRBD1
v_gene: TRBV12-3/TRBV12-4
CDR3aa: CASTSDRANQPQHF
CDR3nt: TGTGCCAGCACCTCGGACAGGGCGAATCAGCCCCAGCATTTT

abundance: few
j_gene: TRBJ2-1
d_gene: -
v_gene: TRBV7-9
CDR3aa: CASSPRPINEQFF
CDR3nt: TGTGCCAGCAGCCCACGACCGATCAATGAGCAGTTCTTC

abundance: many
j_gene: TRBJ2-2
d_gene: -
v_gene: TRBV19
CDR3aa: CASSILQGGELFF
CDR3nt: TGTGCCAGTAGTATCCTCCAGGGAGGGGAGCTGTTTTTT

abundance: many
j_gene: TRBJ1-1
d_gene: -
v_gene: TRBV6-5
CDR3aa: CASSSRTEAFF
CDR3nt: TGTGCCAGCAGTTCACGGACTGAAGCTTTCTTT

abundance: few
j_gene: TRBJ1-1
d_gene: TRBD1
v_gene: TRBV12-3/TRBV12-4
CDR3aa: CASTVDRGAEAFF
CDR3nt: TGTGCCAGCACGGTGGACAGGGGGGCTGAAGCTTTCTTT

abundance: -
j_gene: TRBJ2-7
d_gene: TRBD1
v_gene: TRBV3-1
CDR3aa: CASSRDRTGNYEQYF
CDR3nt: TGTGCCAGCAGCAGGGATCGGACAGGGAACTACGAGCAGTACTTC

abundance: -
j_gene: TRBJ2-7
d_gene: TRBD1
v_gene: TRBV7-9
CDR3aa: CASSGETGFRHEQYF
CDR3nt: TGTGCCAGCAGCGGGGAGACAGGGTTTCGGCACGAGCAGTACTTC

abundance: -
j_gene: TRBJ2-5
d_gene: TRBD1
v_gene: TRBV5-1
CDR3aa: CASSLRTGGVQETQYF
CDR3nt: TGCGCCAGCAGCTTGCGGACAGGGGGTGTACAAGAGACCCAGTACTTC

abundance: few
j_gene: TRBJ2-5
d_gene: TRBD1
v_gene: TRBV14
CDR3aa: CASSPPSGTGRYKETQYF
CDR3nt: TGTGCCAGCAGCCCCCCCAGCGGGACAGGGAGATACAAAGAGACCCAGTACTTC

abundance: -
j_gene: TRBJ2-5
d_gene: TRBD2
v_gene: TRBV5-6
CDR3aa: CASSYQDGGETQYF
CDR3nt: TGTGCCAGCAGCTACCAGGACGGGGGGGAGACCCAGTACTTC

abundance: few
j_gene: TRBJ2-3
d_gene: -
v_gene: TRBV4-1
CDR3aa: CASSGLTGADTQYF
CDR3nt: TGCGCCAGCAGCGGACTAACAGGGGCAGATACGCAGTATTTT

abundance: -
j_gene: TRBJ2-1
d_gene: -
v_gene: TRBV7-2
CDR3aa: CASSLARTNEQFF
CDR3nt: TGTGCCAGCAGCTTAGCCCGGACTAATGAGCAGTTCTTC

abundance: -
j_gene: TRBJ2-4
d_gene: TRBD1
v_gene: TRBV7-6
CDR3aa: CASSSTGGNIQYF
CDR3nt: TGTGCCAGCAGCTCGACAGGGGGAAACATTCAGTACTTC

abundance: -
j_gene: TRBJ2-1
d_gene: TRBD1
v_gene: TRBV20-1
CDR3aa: CSAETDRGPFDEQFF
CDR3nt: TGCAGTGCGGAGACGGACAGGGGACCATTCGATGAGCAGTTCTTC

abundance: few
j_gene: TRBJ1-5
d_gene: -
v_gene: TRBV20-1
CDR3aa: CSARDPTVNQPQHF
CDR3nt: TGCAGTGCTAGAGATCCGACAGTCAATCAGCCCCAGCATTTT

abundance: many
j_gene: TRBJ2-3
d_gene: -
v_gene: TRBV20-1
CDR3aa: CSAARKRGVTDTQYF
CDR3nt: TGCAGTGCCGCGAGGAAGAGGGGGGTCACAGATACGCAGTATTTT

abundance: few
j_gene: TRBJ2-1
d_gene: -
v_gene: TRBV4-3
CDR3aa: CASSQDSSSDRSYNEQFF
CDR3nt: TGCGCCAGCAGCCAAGATTCATCTAGCGACAGGTCCTACAATGAGCAGTTCTTC

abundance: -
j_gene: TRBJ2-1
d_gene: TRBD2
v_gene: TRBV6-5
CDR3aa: CAILSGGNEQFF
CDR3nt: TGTGCCATCCTTAGCGGGGGCAATGAGCAGTTCTTC

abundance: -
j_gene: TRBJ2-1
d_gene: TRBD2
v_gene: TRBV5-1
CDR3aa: CASSHSGTSGGAEVNEQFF
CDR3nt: TGCGCCAGCAGCCATTCCGGGACTAGCGGGGGGGCAGAGGTAAATGAGCAGTTCTTC

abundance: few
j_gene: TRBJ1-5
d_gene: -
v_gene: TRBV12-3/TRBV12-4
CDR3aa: CASSTGNLGQPQHF
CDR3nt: TGTGCCAGCAGCACAGGGAATCTGGGTCAGCCCCAGCATTTT

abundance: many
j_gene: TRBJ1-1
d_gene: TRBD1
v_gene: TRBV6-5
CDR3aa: CASSRDSEAFF
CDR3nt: TGTGCCAGCAGCCGGGACAGTGAAGCTTTCTTT

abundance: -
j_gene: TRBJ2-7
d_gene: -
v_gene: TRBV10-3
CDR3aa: CAIRQVQGEQYF
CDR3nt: TGTGCCATTCGACAGGTTCAGGGGGAGCAGTACTTC

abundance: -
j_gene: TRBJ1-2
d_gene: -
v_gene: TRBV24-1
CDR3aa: CATSDRDYGYTF
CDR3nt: TGTGCCACCAGTGACAGGGACTATGGCTACACCTTC

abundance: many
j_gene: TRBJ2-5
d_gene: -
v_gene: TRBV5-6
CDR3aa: CASSFNEETQYF
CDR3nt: TGTGCCAGCAGCTTCAACGAAGAGACCCAGTACTTC

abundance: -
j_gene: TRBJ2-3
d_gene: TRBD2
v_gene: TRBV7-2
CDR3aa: CASTTGGGDTDTQYF
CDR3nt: TGTGCCAGCACGACGGGCGGGGGGGACACAGATACGCAGTATTTT

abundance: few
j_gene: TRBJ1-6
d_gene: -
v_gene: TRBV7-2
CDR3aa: CASSLAAGGLTPLHF
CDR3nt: TGTGCCAGCAGCTTAGCGGCGGGGGGGCTTACACCCCTCCACTTT

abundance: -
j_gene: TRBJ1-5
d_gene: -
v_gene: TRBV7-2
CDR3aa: CASSSLINQPQHF
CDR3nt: TGTGCCAGCAGCTCCCTTATCAATCAGCCCCAGCATTTT

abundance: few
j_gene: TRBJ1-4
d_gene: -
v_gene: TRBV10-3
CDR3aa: CAISDRAGANEKLFF
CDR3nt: TGTGCCATCAGTGATCGGGCGGGGGCTAATGAAAAACTGTTTTTT

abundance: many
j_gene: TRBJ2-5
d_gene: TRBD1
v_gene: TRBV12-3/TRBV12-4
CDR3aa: CASSLGTGAKTQYF
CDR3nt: TGTGCCAGCAGCCTGGGGACAGGGGCCAAGACCCAGTACTTC

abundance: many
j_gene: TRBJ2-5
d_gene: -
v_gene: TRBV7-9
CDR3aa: CASSLLGRGETQYF
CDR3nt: TGTGCCAGCAGCTTACTTGGCAGGGGAGAGACCCAGTACTTC

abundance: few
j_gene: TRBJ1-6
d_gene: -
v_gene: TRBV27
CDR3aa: CASSFHNSPLHF
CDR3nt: TGTGCCAGCAGTTTCCATAATTCACCCCTCCACTTT

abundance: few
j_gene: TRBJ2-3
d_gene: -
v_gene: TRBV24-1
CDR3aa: CATSDPRSTDTQYF
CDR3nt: TGTGCCACCAGTGATCCCAGAAGCACAGATACGCAGTATTTT

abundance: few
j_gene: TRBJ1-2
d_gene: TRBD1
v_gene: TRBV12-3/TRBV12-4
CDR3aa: CASSKQGANYGYTF
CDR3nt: TGTGCCAGCAGTAAACAGGGGGCTAACTATGGCTACACCTTC

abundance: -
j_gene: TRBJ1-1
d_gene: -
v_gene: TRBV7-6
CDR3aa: CASSSRGGSTEAFF
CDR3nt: TGTGCCAGCAGCTCCCGGGGGGGATCCACTGAAGCTTTCTTT

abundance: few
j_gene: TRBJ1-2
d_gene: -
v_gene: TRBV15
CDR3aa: CATSRDFGQGYGYTF
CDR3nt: TGTGCCACCAGCAGAGATTTTGGGCAGGGCTATGGCTACACCTTC